The rows below give T cell receptor beta chains drawn from one sample of a study of immune evolution from preneoplasia to lung adenocarcinoma. TCRdb's copy holds only in-frame clones and misses some; the assay was immunoSEQ multiplex PCR. The table has approximately 1,000 clones, more than 70% seen once. Sequencing was done on a sample of FFPE tissue from an adenomatous hyperplasia lung lesion. All receptors derive from a person between 60 and 79 years old with lung adenocarcinoma. Both conserved end residues are part of each CDR3. Each record gives: CDR3 protein, CDR3 DNA, V gene, J gene, clone size, D gene. D genes are given only for firm matches. Some rows have no size entry. The others give once, few or many, or a class for an expanded clone.

CDR3aa: CASSQDGPASGLRTDTQYF; CDR3nt: TGCGCCAGCAGCCAAGATGGGCCGGCTAGCGGGTTACGCACAGATACGCAGTATTTT; v_gene: TRBV4-3; j_gene: TRBJ2-3; abundance: -; d_gene: TRBD2
CDR3aa: CASSARDGGDTEAFF; CDR3nt: TGTGCCAGCAGCGCAAGGGACGGAGGAGACACTGAAGCTTTCTTT; v_gene: TRBV9; j_gene: TRBJ1-1; abundance: few; d_gene: -
CDR3aa: CASSPYEGRTEAFF; CDR3nt: TGTGCCAGCAGCCCCTACGAAGGGCGGACTGAAGCTTTCTTT; v_gene: TRBV7-9; j_gene: TRBJ1-1; abundance: -; d_gene: -
CDR3aa: CAWTPGHNTGELFF; CDR3nt: TGTGCCTGGACCCCGGGCCATAACACCGGGGAGCTGTTTTTT; v_gene: TRBV30; j_gene: TRBJ2-2; abundance: -; d_gene: -
CDR3aa: CASSPYGAGRGTGELFF; CDR3nt: TGTGCCAGCTCACCTTACGGAGCGGGGCGGGGCACCGGGGAGCTGTTTTTT; v_gene: TRBV18; j_gene: TRBJ2-2; abundance: -; d_gene: TRBD2
CDR3aa: CASSLFARGRAGNEQFF; CDR3nt: TGTGCCAGCAGCTTATTCGCTAGAGGGAGGGCGGGAAATGAGCAGTTCTTC; v_gene: TRBV11-2; j_gene: TRBJ2-1; abundance: -; d_gene: TRBD2
CDR3aa: CATNPTGTGGNQPQHF; CDR3nt: TGTGCCACCAATCCGACCGGGACAGGGGGTAATCAGCCCCAGCATTTT; v_gene: TRBV27; j_gene: TRBJ1-5; abundance: few; d_gene: TRBD1
CDR3aa: CASSPSGTSELDTQYF; CDR3nt: TGTGCCAGCTCACCATCCGGGACTAGCGAATTAGATACGCAGTATTTT; v_gene: TRBV18; j_gene: TRBJ2-3; abundance: -; d_gene: TRBD2
CDR3aa: CASTRVEGNTEAFF; CDR3nt: TGTGCCAGTACACGGGTGGAGGGGAACACTGAAGCTTTCTTT; v_gene: TRBV18; j_gene: TRBJ1-1; abundance: -; d_gene: -
CDR3aa: CASWENNEQFF; CDR3nt: TGTGCCAGCTGGGAGAACAATGAGCAGTTCTTC; v_gene: TRBV2; j_gene: TRBJ2-1; abundance: -; d_gene: -
CDR3aa: CAIRGNSDRGTEAFF; CDR3nt: TGTGCCATCAGGGGAAACTCGGACAGGGGGACTGAAGCTTTCTTT; v_gene: TRBV10-3; j_gene: TRBJ1-1; abundance: -; d_gene: TRBD1
CDR3aa: CAISEGEETQYF; CDR3nt: TGTGCCATCAGTGAAGGGGAAGAGACCCAGTACTTC; v_gene: TRBV10-3; j_gene: TRBJ2-5; abundance: few; d_gene: -
CDR3aa: CAWTLASNEQFF; CDR3nt: TGTGCCTGGACGCTAGCATCGAATGAGCAGTTCTTC; v_gene: TRBV30; j_gene: TRBJ2-1; abundance: -; d_gene: -
CDR3aa: CASGPSNQPQHF; CDR3nt: TGCGCCAGCGGTCCGTCCAATCAGCCCCAGCATTTT; v_gene: TRBV10-2; j_gene: TRBJ1-5; abundance: few; d_gene: -